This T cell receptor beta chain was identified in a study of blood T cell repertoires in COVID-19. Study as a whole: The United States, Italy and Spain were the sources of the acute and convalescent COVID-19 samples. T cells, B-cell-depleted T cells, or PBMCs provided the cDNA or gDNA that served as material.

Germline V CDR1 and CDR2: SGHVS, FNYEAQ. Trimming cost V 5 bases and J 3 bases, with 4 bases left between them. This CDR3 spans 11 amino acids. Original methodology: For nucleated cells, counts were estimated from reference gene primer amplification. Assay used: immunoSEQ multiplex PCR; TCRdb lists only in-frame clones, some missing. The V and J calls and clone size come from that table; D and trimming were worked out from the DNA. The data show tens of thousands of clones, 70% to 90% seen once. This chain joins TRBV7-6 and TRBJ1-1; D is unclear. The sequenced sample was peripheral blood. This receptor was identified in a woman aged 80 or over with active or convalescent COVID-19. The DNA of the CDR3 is TGTGCCAGCAGCCACTACACTGAAGCTTTCTTT. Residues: CASSHYTEAFF.